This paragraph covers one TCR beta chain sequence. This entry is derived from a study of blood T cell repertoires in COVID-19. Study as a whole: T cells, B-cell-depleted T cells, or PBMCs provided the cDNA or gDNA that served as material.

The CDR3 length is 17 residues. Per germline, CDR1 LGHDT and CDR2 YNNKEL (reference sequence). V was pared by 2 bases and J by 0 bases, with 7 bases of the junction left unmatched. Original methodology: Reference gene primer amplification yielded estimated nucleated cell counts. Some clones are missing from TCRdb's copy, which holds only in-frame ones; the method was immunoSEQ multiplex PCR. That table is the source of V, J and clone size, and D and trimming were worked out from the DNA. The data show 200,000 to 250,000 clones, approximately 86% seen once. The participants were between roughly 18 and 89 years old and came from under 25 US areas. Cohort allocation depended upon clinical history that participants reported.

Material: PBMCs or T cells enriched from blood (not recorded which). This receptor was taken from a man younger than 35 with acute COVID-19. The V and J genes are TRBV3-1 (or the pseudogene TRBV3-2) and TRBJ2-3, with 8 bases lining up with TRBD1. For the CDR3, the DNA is TGTGCCAGCAGCCAACTCCCGGACAGGGCGAGCACAGATACGCAGTATTTT. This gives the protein CASSQLPDRASTDTQYF.